The rows below give T cell receptor beta chains drawn from one sample of a study of beta chain features in type 1 diabetes. Libraries were prepared by immunoSEQ multiplex PCR; TCRdb keeps only in-frame clonotypes and omits some of them. Among approximately 160,000 clones listed, around 63% were seen once. Sequenced input: naive CD4+ T cells from blood. The source of these receptors is a man between 25 and 39 years old with type 1 diabetes. The CDR3 runs from the conserved cysteine through the conserved F or W. D genes are given only for firm matches. Size is omitted from some rows. Given values are once, few, many or a class for expanded clones.

CDR3 DNA | CDR3 protein | J gene | clone size | D gene | V gene
TGTGCCTGGACACTCGACAGACCCTACAATGAGCAGTTCTTC | CAWTLDRPYNEQFF | TRBJ2-1 | NA | NA | TRBV30
TGCAGCGTTGATATTCCAGGGGGCTATGGCTACACCTTC | CSVDIPGGYGYTF | TRBJ1-2 | NA | TRBD1 | TRBV29-1
TGTGCCAGCAGCATGAAGAACACCGGGGAGCTGTTTTTT | CASSMKNTGELFF | TRBJ2-2 | NA | NA | TRBV7-9
TGCAGCGTTAAAGGACAGGGAGGCGATCAGCCCCAGCATTTT | CSVKGQGGDQPQHF | TRBJ1-5 | NA | TRBD1 | TRBV29-1
TGTGCCAGCAGCAAAGATTACTACGAGCAGTACTTC | CASSKDYYEQYF | TRBJ2-7 | NA | NA | TRBV21-1
TGCAGCGTGGCCCAGGGACCCAATCAGCCCCAGCATTTT | CSVAQGPNQPQHF | TRBJ1-5 | few | NA | TRBV29-1
TGCAGCGTTGAAGCTGCGACAGGGTTTAAGTTGTACACTGAAGCTTTCTTT | CSVEAATGFKLYTEAFF | TRBJ1-1 | NA | TRBD1 | TRBV29-1
TGTGCCAGCAGTGAGACAGGAAATTCACCCCTCCACTTT | CASSETGNSPLHF | TRBJ1-6 | few | NA | TRBV25-1
TGTGCCAGCAGTTCACCCTTAGGACCTAACAGGGCCTACGAGCAGTACTTC | CASSSPLGPNRAYEQYF | TRBJ2-7 | NA | NA | TRBV28
TGTGCCAGCAGCGTAGGCTTACTAGCGGGGGACAATGAGCAGTTCTTC | CASSVGLLAGDNEQFF | TRBJ2-1 | few | TRBD2 | TRBV9
TGTGCCAGCAGTACACTGAGGTCGGGCAGGGGTTCAGCAAACCTCTACGAGCAGTACTTC | CASSTLRSGRGSANLYEQYF | TRBJ2-7 | NA | NA | TRBV6-4
TGTGCCTGGAGCTATGGGAGGCGCGGCGGGGAGCTGTTTTTT | CAWSYGRRGGELFF | TRBJ2-2 | NA | NA | TRBV30
TGTGCCATCAGTATGACTAGCGGGAAGGAGACCCAGTACTTC | CAISMTSGKETQYF | TRBJ2-5 | NA | TRBD2 | TRBV10-3
TGCAGCGTTGCCCCAGGGTATGAGCAGTTCTTC | CSVAPGYEQFF | TRBJ2-1 | few | NA | TRBV29-1
TGCAGCGTTCCCGACAGGACCTACAATGAGCAGTTCTTC | CSVPDRTYNEQFF | TRBJ2-1 | NA | NA | TRBV29-1
TGTGCCAGCAGTGCGGAGAACATTCAGTACTTC | CASSAENIQYF | TRBJ2-4 | NA | NA | TRBV2
TGTGCCAGCAGGACCGGGACCGATACTTCACCCCTCCACTTT | CASRTGTDTSPLHF | TRBJ1-6 | NA | NA | TRBV13
TGTGCCAGCAGCTTTCGTTCGGGAAACACCATATATTTT | CASSFRSGNTIYF | TRBJ1-3 | few | NA | TRBV7-9
TGTGCCATCAGTGAGAGGGAATTGGCTGAGCAGTTCTTC | CAISERELAEQFF | TRBJ2-1 | few | NA | TRBV10-3
TGTGCCAGCAGTCCCCCCGGACAGGGGGCTACGCAGTATTTT | CASSPPGQGATQYF | TRBJ2-3 | NA | TRBD1 | TRBV7-9
TGTGCCTGGCGATGGAGGGGGGGAAATTCACCCCTCCACTTT | CAWRWRGGNSPLHF | TRBJ1-6 | NA | NA | TRBV21-1
TGTGCCAGTAGGCGGACAGGGGTGTCCTACAATGAGCAGTTCTTC | CASRRTGVSYNEQFF | TRBJ2-1 | NA | TRBD1 | TRBV19
TGTGCCAGCAGCTTGCCGGGGGGCCATGGCTACACCTTC | CASSLPGGHGYTF | TRBJ1-2 | NA | NA | TRBV7-9
TGTGCCAGCAGTTACTCAACAGGGATCGGCGAGCAGTACTTC | CASSYSTGIGEQYF | TRBJ2-7 | NA | NA | TRBV6-5
TGTGCTTCCGGGACAGGGGGATATACGCAGTATTTT | CASGTGGYTQYF | TRBJ2-3 | NA | TRBD1 | TRBV30
TGTGCCAGCAGCCCCTTTGAGGGCTACACCTTC | CASSPFEGYTF | TRBJ1-2 | NA | NA | TRBV28
TGTGCCAGCTCACCATTGACTAGCGGGGCGGGAGATACGCAGTATTTT | CASSPLTSGAGDTQYF | TRBJ2-3 | NA | TRBD2 | TRBV18
TGTGCCACCAGCAGAGATAGGGGACTTGGCTATGGCTACACCTTC | CATSRDRGLGYGYTF | TRBJ1-2 | NA | NA | TRBV15
TGCGCCAGCAGCTTGGCCCAGCTCCAAGAGACCCAGTACTTC | CASSLAQLQETQYF | TRBJ2-5 | once | NA | TRBV5-1
TGTGCCAGCAGGAAGGACTTGGATGGCTACACCTTC | CASRKDLDGYTF | TRBJ1-2 | few | NA | TRBV27
TGTGCCAGCAGCATGCCCTCAGGGGTTGGAAACACCATATATTTT | CASSMPSGVGNTIYF | TRBJ1-3 | NA | NA | TRBV9
TGCAGCGCCGCAGGGAGGAGAGATACGCAGTATTTT | CSAAGRRDTQYF | TRBJ2-3 | few | NA | TRBV29-1
TGCAGCGTTGAAGATCGGCAGGGAAGGAGCTCCTACAATGAGCAGTTCTTC | CSVEDRQGRSSYNEQFF | TRBJ2-1 | NA | NA | TRBV29-1
TGTGCCCGCGGCGGGACTGAGTACACTGAAGCTTTCTTT | CARGGTEYTEAFF | TRBJ1-1 | NA | NA | TRBV30
TGTGCCATCAGCCGGGACAGAGGGGAGACCCAGTACTTC | CAISRDRGETQYF | TRBJ2-5 | NA | TRBD1 | TRBV10-3
TGTGCCAGCAGCTCCACTAGCGGCCCAAGGTCGCTGGAATTC | CASSSTSGPRSLEF | TRBJ2-6 | NA | TRBD2 | TRBV7-2
TGTGCCAGCAGCGAAGGGACAGGGGGCCTAAAGACCCAGTACTTC | CASSEGTGGLKTQYF | TRBJ2-5 | NA | TRBD1 | TRBV9
TGTGCCTGGAGCTTATCCGGGACACCCTTGCAGTACTTC | CAWSLSGTPLQYF | TRBJ2-7 | few | NA | TRBV30
TGTGCCAGCAGCTTATTAGGACTGAACACCGGGGAGCTGTTTTTT | CASSLLGLNTGELFF | TRBJ2-2 | NA | NA | TRBV7-2
TGTGCCTGGAGTGTTAGCAGTCGCACTGAAGCTTTCTTT | CAWSVSSRTEAFF | TRBJ1-1 | once | NA | TRBV30
TGCAGCGTTGGGGCAGTATACTCTGGGGCCAACGTCCTGACTTTC | CSVGAVYSGANVLTF | TRBJ2-6 | NA | NA | TRBV29-1
TGCGCCAGCAGCCAAGGAATGGTGGGACTAGGCTTACAAGAGACCCAGTACTTC | CASSQGMVGLGLQETQYF | TRBJ2-5 | few | TRBD2 | TRBV4-1
TGCAGCGTGGGAAGGGGAACCCAAGAGACCCAGTACTTC | CSVGRGTQETQYF | TRBJ2-5 | NA | NA | TRBV29-1
TGTGCCAGCTCACCTAGCACAGATACGCAGTATTTT | CASSPSTDTQYF | TRBJ2-3 | few | NA | TRBV18
TGTGCCAGCAGCGTCCGAGACGGACGGTATGGCTACACCTTC | CASSVRDGRYGYTF | TRBJ1-2 | NA | NA | TRBV9
TGTGCCATCAGTGAGATTGCGTATGGCTACACCTTC | CAISEIAYGYTF | TRBJ1-2 | NA | NA | TRBV10-3
TGTGCCAGCAGTGAACAGGGGTTTCACACCGGGGAGCTGTTTTTT | CASSEQGFHTGELFF | TRBJ2-2 | NA | NA | TRBV6-1
TGTGCCTGGAGTCTACAGGGAACTACTCTGGGGGCCAACGTCCTGACTTTC | CAWSLQGTTLGANVLTF | TRBJ2-6 | NA | NA | TRBV30
TGCAGCGTGTTGCACGGCCTCTCTGGGGCCAACGTCCTGACTTTC | CSVLHGLSGANVLTF | TRBJ2-6 | once | NA | TRBV29-1
TGTGCCAGCAGCTTAGTGGTCTCTGGGGCCAACGTCCTGACTTTC | CASSLVVSGANVLTF | TRBJ2-6 | NA | NA | TRBV7-2
TGCGCCAGCAGCTTGGTAGGGACTGAGAATGAGCAGTTCTTC | CASSLVGTENEQFF | TRBJ2-1 | NA | NA | TRBV5-1
TGTGCCAGTAGTATTCCAGGGACCACCAATGAGCAGTTCTTC | CASSIPGTTNEQFF | TRBJ2-1 | NA | NA | TRBV19
TGCGCCAGCAGAGATCAGGGAAGCACCGGGGAGCTGTTTTTT | CASRDQGSTGELFF | TRBJ2-2 | NA | NA | TRBV5-1
TGCAGCGTTGAGTCCAGCCTCTCCTACGAGCAGTACTTC | CSVESSLSYEQYF | TRBJ2-7 | few | NA | TRBV29-1
TGTGCCAGCAGCTTAGAGGTAGCGGTCTATGGCTACACCTTC | CASSLEVAVYGYTF | TRBJ1-2 | NA | NA | TRBV7-8
TGTGCCTGGAGTCGACTAGCGGGGGACAACGAGCAGTACTTC | CAWSRLAGDNEQYF | TRBJ2-7 | few | TRBD2 | TRBV30
TGTGCCAGCAGCCGCTTGAGAGCGGGGGGAGCTAGCACAGATACGCAGTATTTT | CASSRLRAGGASTDTQYF | TRBJ2-3 | few | TRBD2 | TRBV11-2